These 10 T cell receptor beta chains came from one sample sequenced in a study of cytomegalovirus exposure and HLA in healthy donors. PCR amplification relied on 60 Vbeta primers (plus 13 Jbeta primers). Method: immunoSEQ multiplex PCR; TCRdb's copy keeps in-frame clones and lacks some. Here the sample spans 130,000 or so clones, approximately 71% being singletons. Sequences were obtained from PBMCs. These receptors originate from a woman aged 55-69 years in good health and CMV-seronegative.

The chain joins TRBV19 to TRBJ1-5; D call uncertain. CDR1 and CDR2 (germline): LNHDA, SQIVND (reference sequence). There are 16 residues in the CDR3. V was pared by 4 bases and J by 1 base, with 14 bases between. The chain's CDR3 is CASSTLERGSNQPQHF. Here the CDR3 DNA reads TGTGCCAGTAGTACCCTAGAAAGAGGGAGCAATCAGCCCCAGCATTTT. The entire variable domain, with the rest obtained from reference TRBV19 and TRBJ1-5, is as follows: DGGITQSPKYLFRKEGQNVTLSCEQNLNHDAMYWYRQDPGQGLRLIYYSQIVNDFQKGDIAEGYSVSREKKESFPLTVTSAQKNPTAFYLCASSTLERGSNQPQHFGDGTRLSIL.

The chain links TRBV5-1 to TRBJ2-1, with 9 bases identical to TRBD2. Trimming removed 3 bases from V and 4 bases from J; junction bases left unmatched: 14. The CDR3 sequence is 18 residues long. In germline, CDR1 is SGHRS, CDR2 YFSETQ. CDR3 sequence: CASSSPPMSAGGYNEQFF. For the CDR3, the DNA is TGCGCCAGCAGCTCCCCCCCGATGTCAGCGGGGGGATACAATGAGCAGTTCTTC.

The chain joins TRBV19 to TRBJ2-7, with 11 bases identical to TRBD2. CDR3 size: 15 residues. Germline assignment: CDR1 LNHDA and CDR2 SQIVND (reference sequence). The V gene end was trimmed by 5 bases and the J gene end by 3 bases; junction bases not matched to a gene: 6. For the CDR3, the DNA is TGTGCCAGTAGTTCAATAGCGGGAGGGTACTACGAGCAGTACTTC. Amino acid sequence: CASSSIAGGYYEQYF.

V is TRBV7-3 and J is TRBJ2-1; 8 bases fit TRBD1. The V gene end was trimmed by 5 bases and the J gene end by 9 bases; junction bases not matched to a gene: 6. Germline CDR1 SGHTA, CDR2 FQGTGA. There are 13 residues in the CDR3. CDR3 bases: TGTGCCAGCAGCATTAGGGGGACAGGTGAGCAGTTCTTC. It yields the protein CASSIRGTGEQFF.

V and J are TRBV14 and TRBJ1-1; unclear D gene. Trimming stripped 6 bases from V and 4 bases from J, with 15 bases between. Per germline, CDR1 SGHDN and CDR2 FVKESK. The CDR3 consists of 14 residues. In DNA form, the CDR3 reads TGTGCCAGCAGGCGGAGTCCCCTCGGCACTGAAGCTTTCTTT. Encoded protein: CASRRSPLGTEAFF.

The CDR3 reads CASSLGGGEDTQYF. CDR3 DNA sequence: TGTGCCAGCAGCTTAGGGGGGGGAGAAGATACGCAGTATTTT. V usage is TRBV7-3 and J usage is TRBJ2-3, with 7 bases identical to TRBD2. The CDR3 spans 14 residues. V gave up 2 bases and J gave up 5 bases; unmatched junction bases: 4. CDR1 and CDR2 (germline): SGHTA, FQGTGA.

The DNA for the CDR3 is TGTGCCTGGAGTGGGACGGGACAGGGGGCTGGAAAACTGTTTTTT. It codes for CAWSGTGQGAGKLFF. J is TRBJ1-4 and V is TRBV30; 12 bases line up with TRBD1. Germline values: CDR1 GTSNPN, CDR2 SVGIG (reference sequence). V was pared by 1 base and J by 10 bases, with 7 bases of the junction left unmatched. The CDR3 is 15 amino acids.

The chain links TRBV5-1 to TRBJ2-1; 7 nucleotides line up with TRBD2. V dropped 4 bases and J dropped 9; count of bases not matched to a gene: 10. Germline CDR1 and CDR2: SGHRS and YFSETQ. The CDR3 runs to 14 residues. CDR3 nucleotide sequence: TGCGCCAGCAGCACCGGGACTACCCTCCCTGAGCAGTTCTTC. The encoded protein is CASSTGTTLPEQFF.

This chain connects TRBV5-3 to TRBJ2-1; TRBD2 is a possible D gene (5 bases). TRBV5-3 is filed as an ORF, its function uncertain. Trimming pared 1 base from V and 10 bases from J, leaving 18 bases between. The CDR3 sequence is 15 residues long. DNA of the CDR3: TGTGCCAGAAGCTTGAGTGGAGGTCCCCCCAGGGAGCAGTTCTTC. This translates into CARSLSGGPPREQFF.

V gene TRBV30 combines with J gene TRBJ2-7; D call uncertain. In germline, CDR1 is GTSNPN, CDR2 SVGIG (reference sequence). This CDR3 has 12 residues. Trimming shortened V by 1 base and J by 0 bases, and 4 bases separated the two germline ends. DNA of the CDR3: TGTGCCTGGAGTGCAGGCTCCTACGAGCAGTACTTC. It is translated as CAWSAGSYEQYF. Variable domain in full (rest from reference TRBV30 and TRBJ2-7): SQTIHQWPATLVQPVGSPLSLECTVEGTSNPNLYWYRQAAGRGLQLLFYSVGIGQISSEVPQNLSASRPQDRQFILSSKKLLLSDSGFYLCAWSAGSYEQYFGPGTRLTVT.